This TCR beta chain was profiled in a study of CXCR3-negative and CXCR3-positive naive CD8 T cells. The study's findings and limits: Diversity in memory CD8+ cells fell much lower than the comparably high levels seen in both naive subsets. CXCR3-positive naive cells carried more hydrophobic TRB CDR3s than CXCR3-negative naive cells did. Cryopreserved cells partially lost CXCR3 expression, and fresh PBMCs were used in most assays. With respect to TRBV-TRBJ usage, naive CXCR3-negative and CXCR3-positive cells were similar; memory differed.

On this clonotype: Its antigen is unknown.

Libraries of TRB cDNA were made by 5' RACE and carried UMIs. TCRdb re-analyzed the 5' RACE reads; it lists each CDR3 protein once, without DNA. Across some 150,000 distinct CDR3 sequences, the top ten clones capture 0.41% of the sample. CDR3 length: 14 residues. Germline CDR1 and CDR2: MNHEY and SMNVEV (reference sequence). The authors gated naive CD8+ T cells as CD45RO-CCR7+CD27+CD95-. The TCR originated in a human donor in good health. Some clones in this sample may be carry-over from other donors' samples. This chain joins TRBV27 and TRBJ2-3. The sequencing input was naive CXCR3+ CD8+ T cells from blood. Specified subset: CD45RO-CCR7+CD27+CD95- naive CD8+ T cells expressing CXCR3 (TNR3+). CDR3 amino acids: CASSLYGNTDTQYF.